Below are 29 T cell receptor beta chains sequenced from a single sample in a study of T-cell reconstitution after alpha-beta-depleted transplantation in children. Unique molecular identifiers were used to barcode this TCRbeta library. TCRdb independently ran MiXCR on the PCR reads; one entry per CDR3 protein. The sample yields 200,000 to 300,000 distinct CDR3 sequences, more than 20% seen once. Here the sequenced sample was PBMCs, mostly from graft donor cells, taken 360 days after TCRalphabeta/CD19-depleted stem cell transplant. These receptor sequences come from a female patient aged 2-9 years who had a stem cell transplant for congenital amegakaryocytic thrombocytopenia, so the T cells may come from the graft donor.

This chain uses TRBV7-9 with TRBJ2-2, with 9 bases that match TRBD1. The junction had 4 bases not matched to a gene; V was cut back by 2 bases and J by 3 bases. The CDR3 is made up of 16 amino acids. CDR1 is SEHNR and CDR2 is FQNEAQ in the germline V gene (reference sequence). CDR3 sequence (DNA): TGTGCCAGCAGCTTACGCAGGGACAGGGACACCGGGGAGCTGTTTTTT. Translation gives CASSLRRDRDTGELFF.

For the CDR3, the DNA is TGTGCCAGCAGTGAACATTACCCATTTCTCGCTTTCTTT. This codes for CASSEHYPFLAFF. This chain uses TRBV6-1 with TRBJ1-1; D gene ambiguous. This CDR3 comprises 13 residues. V shed 2 bases and J shed 11 bases, with 15 bases lying between them. Germline V CDR1 and CDR2: MNHNS, SASEGT.

The chain links TRBV28 to TRBJ2-4; D possibly uses TRBD1 or TRBD2 (5 bases each). Germline assignment: CDR1 MDHEN and CDR2 SYDVKM. Trimming removed 0 bases from V and 6 bases from J, with 9 bases in between. This CDR3 contains 14 residues. The CDR3 sequence: CASSLWRGGNIQYF. In nucleotides, the CDR3 is TGTGCCAGCAGTTTATGGAGGGGTGGAAACATTCAGTACTTC.

This clonotype was counted between two and nine times. CDR3 residues: CASSSYHEQFF. For the CDR3, the DNA is TGCGCCAGCAGCTCGTACCATGAGCAGTTCTTC. The rearrangement links TRBV5-1 to TRBJ2-1, with D unclear. CDR1 is SGHRS and CDR2 is YFSETQ in the germline V gene. The ends were cut back, 3 bases at V and 8 bases at J, with 6 bases in the middle. The CDR3 runs 11 residues.

This clonotype was counted only a few times. The chain joins TRBV19 to TRBJ1-2; the D gene is possibly TRBD1 (6 bases). Germline CDR1 LNHDA, CDR2 SQIVND (reference sequence). Trimming cost V 4 bases and J 7 bases, with 16 bases left between them. The CDR3 has 14 residues. Written as DNA, the CDR3 is TGTGCCAGTAGTAACGGCCCGGACAGCGCTGGCTACACCTTC. This translates into CASSNGPDSAGYTF.

This clonotype was recorded a few times. V usage is TRBV18 and J usage is TRBJ2-1, with D hard to call. Germline assignment: CDR1 KGHSH and CDR2 LQKENI. Trimming shortened V by 1 base and J by 3 bases, and 13 bases separated the two germline ends. This CDR3 comprises 16 residues. As DNA, the CDR3 is TGTGCCAGCTCACCACTGGCCACACTAAACTACAATGAGCAGTTCTTC. This translates into CASSPLATLNYNEQFF.

The chain carries TRBV7-6 and TRBJ2-7; the D is unclear. The germline gives CDR1 SGHVS, CDR2 FNYEAQ. Trimming cost V 1 base and J 6 bases, with 10 bases left between them. CDR3 length equals 13 residues. In DNA, the CDR3 is TGTGCCAGCAGCTTAGTTGGGCTGGCCGAGCAGTACTTC. Amino acid sequence: CASSLVGLAEQYF.

The J gene is TRBJ1-1, the V gene TRBV20-1; no clear D gene. Germline values: CDR1 DFQATT, CDR2 SNEGSKA (reference sequence). CDR3 length: 13 amino acids. V lost 0 bases, J lost 1 base, and 6 bases lay in between. The CDR3 DNA reads TGCAGTGCTAGAGATTGGGGGAACACTGAAGCTTTCTTT. Translated: CSARDWGNTEAFF.

This chain connects TRBV5-1 to TRBJ1-2, with TRBD1 matching over 7 bases. Germline lookup yields CDR1 SGHRS and CDR2 YFSETQ. V was pared by 8 bases and J by 2 bases, with 3 bases of the junction left unmatched. This CDR3 is 12 amino acids long. Written as DNA, the CDR3 is TGCGCCAGTGGACAGGCGAACTATGGCTACACCTTC. It is translated as CASGQANYGYTF.

This clonotype was seen only a few times. The chain couples TRBV29-1 to TRBJ1-1; D not resolved. CDR1 and CDR2 from the germline V gene are SQVTM and ANQGSEA. The V and J ends lost 3 bases and 1 base respectively, with 9 bases between them. The CDR3 totals 13 residues. Here the CDR3 reads CSVDSRTNTEAFF. CDR3 sequence (DNA): TGCAGCGTTGATAGCAGAACGAACACTGAAGCTTTCTTT.

This clonotype appeared a few times. The rearrangement joins TRBV6-5 to TRBJ1-5; TRBD1 might be the D (6 bases). The CDR3 length is 16 residues. Germline assignment: CDR1 MNHEY and CDR2 SVGAGI. V lost 0 bases to trimming and J lost 2 bases, with 11 bases between them. CDR3 region: CASSYSFGGGNQPQHF. The CDR3 region has the DNA TGTGCCAGCAGTTACTCGTTCGGGGGCGGCAATCAGCCCCAGCATTTT.

This clonotype came up many times. The V gene is TRBV29-1, the J gene TRBJ1-3; D remains unclear. V gave up 0 bases and J gave up 0 bases, with 6 bases separating them. From germline, CDR1 is SQVTM and CDR2 ANQGSEA. The CDR3 is 14 amino acids. The CDR3 DNA follows: TGCAGCGTTGAAGACCCTGCCTCTGGAAACACCATATATTTT. This sequence encodes CSVEDPASGNTIYF.

This clonotype was seen ten or more times. V is TRBV5-1 and J is TRBJ1-5, with D possibly being TRBD1 (6 bases). V gave up 2 bases and J gave up 0 bases, with 12 bases separating them. Germline V lookup: CDR1 SGHRS, CDR2 YFSETQ. The CDR3 covers 16 residues. The CDR3 protein is CASSLGDTYSNQPQHF. The CDR3 DNA reads TGCGCCAGCAGCTTAGGGGACACCTATAGCAATCAGCCCCAGCATTTT.

The chain's CDR3 is CASSPLPGQGGTEAFF. The CDR3 nucleotides are TGTGCCAGCTCACCCCTTCCCGGACAGGGGGGAACTGAAGCTTTCTTT. The rearrangement uses TRBV18 and TRBJ1-1; TRBD1 matches 10 bases. The CDR3 spans 16 residues. V dropped 3 bases and J dropped 5; count of bases not matched to a gene: 9. Per germline, CDR1 KGHSH and CDR2 LQKENI.

Ten or more counts support this clonotype. The rearrangement links TRBV12-3 or TRBV12-4 to TRBJ2-1, with 12 bases that match TRBD2. The CDR3 has 16 residues. The trim removed 5 bases at V and 3 bases at J, leaving 5 bases unmatched. The CDR3 sequence is CASSHTTSGGYNEQFF. The CDR3 region has the DNA TGTGCCAGCAGTCATACGACTAGCGGGGGCTACAATGAGCAGTTCTTC.

J is TRBJ2-7 and V is TRBV6-1, with a tentative D call TRBD2 (6 bases). The germline CDR1 and CDR2 sequences are MNHNS and SASEGT. V lost 5 bases to trimming and J lost 7 bases, with 21 bases between them. The CDR3 is 15 amino acids. CDR3 nucleotide sequence: TGTGCCAGCAGTCCTACTAGCTCGGGTATGGGGGAGCAGTACTTC. Its protein product is CASSPTSSGMGEQYF.

The V and J genes are TRBV6-5 and TRBJ1-2; D might be TRBD1 (6 bases). Germline CDR1 MNHEY, CDR2 SVGAGI. This CDR3 spans 15 amino acids. Between the trimmed V and J ends, which lost 2 bases and 2 bases, there was a span of 12 bases. The CDR3 nucleotides read TGTGCCAGCAGTTACGACAGGACTTCGAACTATGGCTACACCTTC. Translation: CASSYDRTSNYGYTF.

The chain carries TRBV5-1 and TRBJ2-3; 8 bases fit TRBD2. The germline V gene encodes CDR1 SGHRS and CDR2 YFSETQ. The V gene end was trimmed by 0 bases and the J gene end by 4 bases; junction bases not matched to a gene: 7. The CDR3 consists of 16 residues. CDR3 DNA: TGCGCCAGCAGCTTGGGGCGCGGGAGGACGCCAGATACGCAGTATTTT. Translating it yields CASSLGRGRTPDTQYF.

This clonotype was seen many times. J is TRBJ2-3 and V is TRBV29-1, with 7 bases identical to TRBD2. The CDR3 runs 14 residues. Germline V CDR1 and CDR2: SQVTM, ANQGSEA. V gave up 2 bases and J gave up 8 bases; unmatched junction bases: 10. This chain's CDR3 is CSVETASGGTTQYF. CDR3 DNA sequence: TGCAGCGTTGAAACGGCTAGCGGAGGCACTACGCAGTATTTT.

This clonotype was recorded a few times. V usage is TRBV4-3 and J usage is TRBJ1-5; D remains unclear. CDR1 is LGHNA and CDR2 is YSLEER in the germline V gene. The ends were cut back, 0 bases at V and 2 bases at J, with 17 bases in the middle. The CDR3 extends over 18 amino acids. The CDR3 DNA reads as TGCGCCAGCAGCCAAGATTTACCCTCGCCGTGGGGCAATCAGCCCCAGCATTTT. Amino acid sequence: CASSQDLPSPWGNQPQHF.

This clonotype has at least ten counts. The genes are TRBV7-9 and TRBJ2-3; no firm D call. Germline lookup yields CDR1 SEHNR and CDR2 FQNEAQ (reference sequence). V was pared by 1 base and J by 2 bases, with 10 bases between. The length of the CDR3 is 15 residues. CDR3 DNA sequence: TGTGCCAGCAGCTTAGAATTCGGTATCACAGATACGCAGTATTTT. It yields the protein CASSLEFGITDTQYF. Based on the CDR3 plus reference TRBV7-9 and TRBJ2-3, the full variable domain is DTGVSQNPRHKITKRGQNVTFRCDPISEHNRLYWYRQTLGQGPEFLTYFQNEAQLEKSRLLSDRFSAERPKGSFSTLEIQRTEQGDSAMYLCASSLEFGITDTQYFGPGTRLTVL.

This clonotype appeared a few times. The chain joins TRBV4-3 to TRBJ2-4; D is unclear. This CDR3 spans 12 amino acids. With 0 bases removed from V and 9 bases from J, the gap between germline ends came to 6 bases. Germline V gene data show CDR1 as LGHNA and CDR2 as YSLEER. Here the CDR3 reads CASSQDLGIQYF. CDR3 DNA sequence: TGCGCCAGCAGCCAAGACCTAGGCATTCAGTACTTC.

This clonotype was seen only a few times. The chain links TRBV5-1 to TRBJ1-1; weak D call: TRBD1 (6 bases). Germline-derived CDR1 and CDR2 are SGHRS and YFSETQ. V lost 3 bases, J lost 0 bases, and 9 bases lay in between. The CDR3 totals 14 residues. For the CDR3, the DNA is TGCGCCAGCAGCTGGACAGAGATGAACACTGAAGCTTTCTTT. This gives the protein CASSWTEMNTEAFF. Variable domain in full (rest from reference TRBV5-1 and TRBJ1-1): KAGVTQTPRYLIKTRGQQVTLSCSPISGHRSVSWYQQTPGQGLQFLFEYFSETQRNKGNFPGRFSGRQFSNSRSEMNVSTLELGDSALYLCASSWTEMNTEAFFGQGTRLTVV.

This clonotype showed up just a few times. This rearrangement joins TRBV28 to TRBJ2-2; 9 nucleotides match TRBD1. CDR1 and CDR2 from the germline V gene are MDHEN and SYDVKM. This CDR3 region has 14 residues. Germline trimming cut 8 bases from V and 5 bases from J; bases unmatched to any gene: 6. CDR3 sequence (DNA): TGTGCCAGCGCCACCGGGACAGGGACCGGGGAGCTGTTTTTT. Encoded protein: CASATGTGTGELFF.

In its sample, this clonotype was seen a few times. This chain joins TRBV6-5 and TRBJ2-3; either TRBD1 or TRBD2 may fit D (5 bases each). The germline V gene has CDR1 MNHEY and CDR2 SVGAGI. The CDR3 is 18 residues long. V lost 2 bases and J lost 0, with 18 bases in between. The CDR3 DNA sequence: TGTGCCAGCAGTTACGATCGTTTTAAAGGGACGAGCACAGATACGCAGTATTTT. This translates into CASSYDRFKGTSTDTQYF.

This chain joins TRBV20-1 and TRBJ2-1, with no clear D. Germline V gene data show CDR1 as DFQATT and CDR2 as SNEGSKA (reference sequence). V was trimmed by 3 bases and J by 6 bases, leaving 12 bases between them. This CDR3 region has 13 residues. The CDR3 region is CSASGGNLNEQFF. The CDR3 DNA reads as TGCAGTGCTAGCGGCGGAAATCTCAATGAGCAGTTCTTC.

This clonotype was seen only a few times. For the CDR3, the DNA is TGCGCCAGCAGCAGCGTGGTTGAGCAGTACTTC. Translating gives CASSSVVEQYF. The V and J genes are TRBV5-1 and TRBJ2-7; D is uncertain. Germline V CDR1 and CDR2: SGHRS, YFSETQ. The CDR3 loop spans 11 amino acids. Trimming cost V 4 bases and J 7 bases, with 9 bases left between them.

CDR3 in amino acids: CASSTRTSSGPNYGYTF. CDR3 DNA: TGCGCCAGCAGCACTAGGACCTCAAGCGGGCCCAACTATGGCTACACCTTC. The chain recombines TRBV5-1 with TRBJ1-2, with D uncertain. The germline V and J ends were trimmed by 4 bases and 2 bases, with 21 bases remaining between them. Germline CDR1 and CDR2: SGHRS and YFSETQ. CDR3 length: 17 residues.

This chain links TRBV29-1 with TRBJ2-3, with unresolved D. The CDR3 runs to 9 residues. V was pared by 7 bases and J by 3 bases, with 2 bases between. CDR1 and CDR2 from the germline V gene are SQVTM and ANQGSEA. The CDR3 nucleotides read TGCAGCGATACAGATACGCAGTATTTT. This translates into CSDTDTQYF.